Below, one TCR beta chain is given with its context. Its specificity is unknown. This sample was included in a study of shared clonotypes between healthy human individuals. Findings of the study overall: Sharing across four donors was seen in roughly 5% of naive CD4 clonotypes.

Trimming pared 4 bases from V and 0 bases from J, leaving 9 bases between. Germline values: CDR1 SQVTM, CDR2 ANQGSEA. This CDR3 has 14 amino acids. The authors loaded approximately 220 ng DNA, tens of thousands of T cell genomes, into sorted-subset replicate PCRs. TCRdb keeps only in-frame clones here, not all; method: immunoSEQ multiplex PCR. The table lists some 2 million clones, about 95% of them singletons. This sequence was found in a young man in good health. The V call is TRBV29-1, the J call TRBJ2-2; D ambiguous. The sequencing input was naive CD4+ T cells sorted from blood. Subset denoted: CD45RA+ positively selected. The CDR3 sequence is CSVASTTNTGELFF. The CDR3, as DNA: TGCAGCGTTGCAAGTACCACGAACACCGGGGAGCTGTTTTTT.